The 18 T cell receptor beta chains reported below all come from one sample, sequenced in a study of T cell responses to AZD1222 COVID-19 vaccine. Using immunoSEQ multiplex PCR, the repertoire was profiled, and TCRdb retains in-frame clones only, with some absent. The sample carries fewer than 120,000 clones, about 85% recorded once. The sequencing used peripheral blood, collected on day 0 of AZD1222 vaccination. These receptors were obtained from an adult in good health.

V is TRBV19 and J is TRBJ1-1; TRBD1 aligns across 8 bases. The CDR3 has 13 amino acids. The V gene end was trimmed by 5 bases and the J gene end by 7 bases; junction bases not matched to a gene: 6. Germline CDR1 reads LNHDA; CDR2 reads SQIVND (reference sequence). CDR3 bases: TGTGCCAGTAGTCAACGGACAGGGTATGAAGCTTTCTTT. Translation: CASSQRTGYEAFF.

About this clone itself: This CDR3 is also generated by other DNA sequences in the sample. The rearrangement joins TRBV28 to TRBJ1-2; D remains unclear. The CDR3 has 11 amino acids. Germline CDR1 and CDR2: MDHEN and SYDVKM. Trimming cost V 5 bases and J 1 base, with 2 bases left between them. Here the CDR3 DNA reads TGTGCCAGCAGTATTAACTATGGCTACACCTTC. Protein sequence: CASSINYGYTF.

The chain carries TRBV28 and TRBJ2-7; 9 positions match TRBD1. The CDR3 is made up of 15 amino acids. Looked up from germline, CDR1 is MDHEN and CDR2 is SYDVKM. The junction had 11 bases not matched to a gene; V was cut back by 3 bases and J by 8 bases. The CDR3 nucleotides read TGTGCCAGCAGTTTTCAGACAGGGGGATTAAGTAAGCAGTACTTC. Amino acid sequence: CASSFQTGGLSKQYF.

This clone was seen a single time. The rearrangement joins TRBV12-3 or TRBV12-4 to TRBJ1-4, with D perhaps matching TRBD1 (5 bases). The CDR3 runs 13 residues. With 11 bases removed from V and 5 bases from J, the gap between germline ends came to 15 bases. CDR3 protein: CAARRGMNEKLFF. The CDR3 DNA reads TGTGCCGCTAGGCGGGGGATGAATGAAAAACTGTTTTTT.

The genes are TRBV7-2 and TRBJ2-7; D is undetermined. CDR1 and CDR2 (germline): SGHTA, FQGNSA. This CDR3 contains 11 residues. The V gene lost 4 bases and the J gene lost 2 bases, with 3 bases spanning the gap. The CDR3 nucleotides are TGTGCCAGCAGCTATACCTACGAGCAGTACTTC. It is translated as CASSYTYEQYF.

The CDR3 DNA reads as TGTGCCAGCGGGGCCGGGACAGGGGTCACCGGGGAGCTGTTTTTT. Translated: CASGAGTGVTGELFF. The chain joins TRBV2 to TRBJ2-2, with TRBD1 matching over 10 bases. The CDR3 length is 15 residues. CDR1 is SNHLY and CDR2 is FYNNEI in the germline V gene. The J segment lost 4 bases and the V segment lost 8 bases, leaving 7 bases of the junction unmatched.

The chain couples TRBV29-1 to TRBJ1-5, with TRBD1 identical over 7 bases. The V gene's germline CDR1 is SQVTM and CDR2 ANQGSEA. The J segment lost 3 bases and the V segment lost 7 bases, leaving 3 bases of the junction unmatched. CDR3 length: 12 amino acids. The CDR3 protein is CSAGTVNQPQHF. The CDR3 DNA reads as TGCAGCGCTGGGACAGTCAATCAGCCCCAGCATTTT.

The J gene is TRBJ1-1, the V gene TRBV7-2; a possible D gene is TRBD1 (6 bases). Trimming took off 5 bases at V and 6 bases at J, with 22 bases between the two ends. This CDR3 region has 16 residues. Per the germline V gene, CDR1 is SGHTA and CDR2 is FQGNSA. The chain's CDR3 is CASSLSWGARGAEAFF. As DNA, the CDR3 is TGTGCCAGCAGCCTAAGCTGGGGGGCGCGAGGTGCTGAAGCTTTCTTT.

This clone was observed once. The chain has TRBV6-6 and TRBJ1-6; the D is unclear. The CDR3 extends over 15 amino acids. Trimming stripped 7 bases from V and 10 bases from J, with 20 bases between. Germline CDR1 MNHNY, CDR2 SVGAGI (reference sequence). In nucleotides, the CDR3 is TGTGCCAGCAAGAAAGTCCCGGGGATCAGGTCACCCCTCCACTTT. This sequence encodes CASKKVPGIRSPLHF.

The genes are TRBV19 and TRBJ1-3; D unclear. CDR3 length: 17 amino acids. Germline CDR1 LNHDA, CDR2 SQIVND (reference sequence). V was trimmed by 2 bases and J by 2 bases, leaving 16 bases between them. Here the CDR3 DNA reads TGTGCCAGTAGTATATCCCCCCGGGCCCGACCTGGAAACACCATATATTTT. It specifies CASSISPRARPGNTIYF. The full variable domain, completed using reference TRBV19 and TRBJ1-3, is DGGITQSPKYLFRKEGQNVTLSCEQNLNHDAMYWYRQDPGQGLRLIYYSQIVNDFQKGDIAEGYSVSREKKESFPLTVTSAQKNPTAFYLCASSISPRARPGNTIYFGEGSWLTVV.

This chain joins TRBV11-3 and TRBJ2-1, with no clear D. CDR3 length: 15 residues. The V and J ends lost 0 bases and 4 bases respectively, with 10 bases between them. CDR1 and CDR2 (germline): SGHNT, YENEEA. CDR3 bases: TGTGCCAGCAGCTTAGATCGGCGAGATTACAATGAGCAGTTCTTC. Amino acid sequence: CASSLDRRDYNEQFF.

The CDR3 bases are TGTGCCAGTAAACCCGGCAGGGGGAGCTCTGGGGCCAACGTCCTGACTTTC. Its protein is CASKPGRGSSGANVLTF. The J gene is TRBJ2-6, the V gene TRBV19; the match to TRBD1 covers 7 bases. Germline V gives CDR1 LNHDA, CDR2 SQIVND (reference sequence). The CDR3 has 17 residues. V lost 7 bases, J lost 0 bases, and 9 bases stayed unmatched. Looking up the rest from reference TRBV19 and TRBJ2-6 gives the full variable domain: DGGITQSPKYLFRKEGQNVTLSCEQNLNHDAMYWYRQDPGQGLRLIYYSQIVNDFQKGDIAEGYSVSREKKESFPLTVTSAQKNPTAFYLCASKPGRGSSGANVLTFGAGSRLTVL.

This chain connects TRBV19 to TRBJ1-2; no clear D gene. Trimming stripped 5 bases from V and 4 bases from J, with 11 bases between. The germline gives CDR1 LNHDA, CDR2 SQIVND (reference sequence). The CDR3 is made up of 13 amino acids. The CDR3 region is CASSPPGPYGYTF. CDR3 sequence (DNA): TGTGCCAGTAGTCCCCCAGGACCCTATGGCTACACCTTC.

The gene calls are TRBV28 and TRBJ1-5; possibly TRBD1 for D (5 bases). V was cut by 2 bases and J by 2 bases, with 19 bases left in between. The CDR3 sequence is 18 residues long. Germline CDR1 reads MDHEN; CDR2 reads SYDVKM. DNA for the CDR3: TGTGCCAGCAGTTTAGGGGCTCGCAGAATCGGCCGCAATCAGCCCCAGCATTTT. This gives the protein CASSLGARRIGRNQPQHF. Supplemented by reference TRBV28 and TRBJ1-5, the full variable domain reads DVKVTQSSRYLVKRTGEKVFLECVQDMDHENMFWYRQDPGLGLRLIYFSYDVKMKEKGDIPEGYSVSREKKERFSLILESASTNQTSMYLCASSLGARRIGRNQPQHFGDGTRLSIL.

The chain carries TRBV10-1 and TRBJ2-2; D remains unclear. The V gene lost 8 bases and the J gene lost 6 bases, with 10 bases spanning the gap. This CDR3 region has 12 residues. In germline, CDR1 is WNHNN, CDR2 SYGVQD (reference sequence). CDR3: CASAGVAGELFF. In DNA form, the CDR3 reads TGCGCCAGCGCCGGAGTCGCCGGGGAGCTGTTTTTT.

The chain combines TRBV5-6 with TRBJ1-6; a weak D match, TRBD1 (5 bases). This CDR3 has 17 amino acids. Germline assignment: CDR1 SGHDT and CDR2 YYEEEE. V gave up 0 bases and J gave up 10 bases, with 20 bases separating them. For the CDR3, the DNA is TGTGCCAGCAGCTTGGTCGGCTTAAGGGGTCAAGTATCACCCCTCCACTTT. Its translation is CASSLVGLRGQVSPLHF.

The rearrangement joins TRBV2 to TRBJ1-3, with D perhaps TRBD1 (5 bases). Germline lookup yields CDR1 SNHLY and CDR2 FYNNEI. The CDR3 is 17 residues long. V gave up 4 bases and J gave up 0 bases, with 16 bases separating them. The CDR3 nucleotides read TGTGCCAGCAGTGGTCCTCGGGGGGGGAGCTCTGGAAACACCATATATTTT. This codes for CASSGPRGGSSGNTIYF.

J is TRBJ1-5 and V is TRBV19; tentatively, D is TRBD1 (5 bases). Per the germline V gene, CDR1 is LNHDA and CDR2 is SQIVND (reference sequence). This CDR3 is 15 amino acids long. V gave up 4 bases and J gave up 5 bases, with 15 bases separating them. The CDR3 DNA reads TGTGCCAGTAGTACGACTGGGGGAACCGATCAGCCCCAGCATTTT. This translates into CASSTTGGTDQPQHF. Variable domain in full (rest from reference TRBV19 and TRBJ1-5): DGGITQSPKYLFRKEGQNVTLSCEQNLNHDAMYWYRQDPGQGLRLIYYSQIVNDFQKGDIAEGYSVSREKKESFPLTVTSAQKNPTAFYLCASSTTGGTDQPQHFGDGTRLSIL.